This entry lists 14 T cell receptor beta chains sequenced from one sample in a study of blood T cells in healthy people across ages. Together with a sample-barcoded 5' primer, a J-beta primer mix was included in a second PCR lasting about 7 to 11 cycles. In TCRdb, the 5' RACE reads were re-called with MiXCR into one record per CDR3 protein. The sample has about 650,000 distinct CDR3 sequences, approximately 30% seen once. Sequencing was carried out using blood. The receptors were sampled from a woman older than 75 in good health.

The sample holds a few counts of this clonotype. This chain connects TRBV30 to TRBJ2-1; weak D call: TRBD2 (5 bases). This CDR3 has 14 amino acids. Trimming stripped 0 bases from V and 8 bases from J, with 14 bases between. Looked up from germline, CDR1 is GTSNPN and CDR2 is SVGIG (reference sequence). The CDR3 DNA sequence: TGTGCCTGGAGTGTACTGCACGGGGTCCATGAGCAGTTCTTC. This sequence encodes CAWSVLHGVHEQFF.

This clonotype was counted ten times or more. The CDR3 protein is CASSSTSGGGRGEQFF. In DNA form, the CDR3 reads TGTGCCAGCAGCTCAACTAGCGGGGGGGGCAGAGGTGAGCAGTTCTTC. J is TRBJ2-1 and V is TRBV7-2; the match to TRBD2 covers 13 bases. Per germline, CDR1 SGHTA and CDR2 FQGNSA. This CDR3 region has 16 residues. Trimming cost V 4 bases and J 9 bases; bases outside gene matches: 9. Full variable domain (remainder filled in from reference TRBV7-2 and TRBJ2-1): GAGVSQSPSNKVTEKGKDVELRCDPISGHTALYWYRQSLGQGLEFLIYFQGNSAPDKSGLPSDRFSAERTGGSVSTLTIQRTQQEDSAVYLCASSSTSGGGRGEQFFGPGTRLTVL.

This clonotype showed up many times. This sequence joins TRBV5-5 and TRBJ2-1; D is perhaps TRBD1 (6 bases). The CDR3 loop spans 15 amino acids. With 6 bases removed from V and 4 bases from J, the gap between germline ends came to 17 bases. CDR1 is SGHKS and CDR2 is YYEKEE in the germline V gene (reference sequence). The DNA for the CDR3 is TGTGCCAGCATCACCGGACAGAGAGGGTACAATGAGCAGTTCTTC. This translates into CASITGQRGYNEQFF.

This clonotype was recorded at least ten times. The rearrangement uses TRBV14 and TRBJ1-5; perhaps TRBD1 as D (6 bases). The CDR3 has 18 residues. The V and J ends lost 0 bases and 2 bases respectively, with 17 bases between them. The germline gives CDR1 SGHDN, CDR2 FVKESK. The CDR3 DNA reads TGTGCCAGCAGCCAAGATTCGAGGGACAACTGTCGCAATCAGCCCCAGCATTTT. It yields the protein CASSQDSRDNCRNQPQHF. The full variable domain, in which reference TRBV14 and TRBJ1-5 provide the parts outside the CDR3, is EAGVTQFPSHSVIEKGQTVTLRCDPISGHDNLYWYRRVMGKEIKFLLHFVKESKQDESGMPNNRFLAERTGGTYSTLKVQPAELEDSGVYFCASSQDSRDNCRNQPQHFGDGTRLSIL.

This clonotype was seen at least ten times. V gene TRBV6-6 combines with J gene TRBJ1-1; D gene unclear. Germline CDR1 MNHNY, CDR2 SVGAGI (reference sequence). Deletions cut 6 bases from V and 6 bases from J, with 11 bases between. CDR3 length equals 12 residues. The CDR3 sequence: CASSPTGPEAFF. CDR3 sequence (DNA): TGTGCCAGCAGCCCGACCGGGCCTGAAGCTTTCTTT.

The chain combines TRBV20-1 with TRBJ2-1; tentative D call: TRBD2 (6 bases). CDR3 length: 15 residues. V was cut by 3 bases and J by 5 bases, with 17 bases left in between. CDR1 is DFQATT, CDR2 SNEGSKA, per germline (reference sequence). As DNA, the CDR3 is TGCAGTGCTAGCCCCTCCGGGACTCTAAACAATGAGCAGTTCTTC. Amino acids: CSASPSGTLNNEQFF.

Details on this clonotype: A much bigger clone sits one base away, suggesting this may be a read error. V and J are TRBV7-2 and TRBJ2-3; 10 bases line up with TRBD2. The ends lost 6 bases at V and 4 bases at J; junction bases unmatched: 10. Per the germline V gene, CDR1 is SGHTA and CDR2 is FQGNSA. This CDR3 is 16 amino acids long. The CDR3 coding sequence is TGTGCCAGCAGTCCAGGACTAGCGGAGAGGGCAGATACGCAGTATTTT. This codes for CASSPGLAERADTQYF.

V is TRBV30 and J is TRBJ1-2, with 9 positions matching TRBD1. After removal of 4 bases from V and 3 bases from J, the junction contained 12 bases not matched to a gene. Germline V gene sequence: CDR1 GTSNPN, CDR2 SVGIG (reference sequence). There are 16 residues in the CDR3. CDR3 nucleotides: TGTGCCTGGATCGGAGGGACAGGGTTAAACGACTATGGCTACACCTTC. Its protein product is CAWIGGTGLNDYGYTF. The full variable domain, in which reference TRBV30 and TRBJ1-2 provide the parts outside the CDR3, is SQTIHQWPATLVQPVGSPLSLECTVEGTSNPNLYWYRQAAGRGLQLLFYSVGIGQISSEVPQNLSASRPQDRQFILSSKKLLLSDSGFYLCAWIGGTGLNDYGYTFGSGTRLTVV.

V gene TRBV4-3 combines with J gene TRBJ2-7; D is uncertain. The germline V and J ends were trimmed by 3 bases and 1 base, with 7 bases remaining between them. This CDR3 has 13 residues. The germline CDR1 and CDR2 sequences are LGHNA and YSLEER. CDR3 protein: CASSQARSYEQYF. As DNA, the CDR3 is TGCGCCAGCAGCCAGGCGCGTTCCTACGAGCAGTACTTC.

The V gene is TRBV2, the J gene TRBJ1-4, with TRBD1 matching 10 bases. V lost 4 bases, J lost 5 bases, and 7 bases stayed unmatched. This CDR3 has 16 residues. CDR1 is SNHLY, CDR2 FYNNEI, per germline. The CDR3 coding sequence is TGTGCCAGCAGTGCGGGACAGGGGAGCGGGAATGAAAAACTGTTTTTT. Translated: CASSAGQGSGNEKLFF.

The chain joins TRBV29-1 to TRBJ1-2; D not certain. Germline CDR1 reads SQVTM; CDR2 reads ANQGSEA. The CDR3 sequence is 9 residues long. V shed 6 bases and J shed 8 bases, with 7 bases lying between them. CDR3 in DNA: TGCAGCGTGCGCGAAGGCTACACCTTC. Translated: CSVREGYTF.

For this clonotype: This may be a read error: a much more frequent sequence differs by one nucleotide. The chain links TRBV6-6 to TRBJ2-6; perhaps TRBD1 as D (5 bases). The germline V gene encodes CDR1 MNHNY and CDR2 SVGAGI (reference sequence). The CDR3 runs to 13 residues. Here the CDR3 DNA reads TGTGCCGCCGGAAACTCTGGGGCCAACGTCCCGACTTTC. It codes for CAAGNSGANVPTF.

This clonotype was seen at least ten times. The V gene is TRBV2, the J gene TRBJ2-7; D might be TRBD2 (5 bases). The V end was cut by 1 base, the J end by 12 bases, with 10 bases between. Germline V gene lookup returns CDR1 SNHLY and CDR2 FYNNEI. The CDR3 is 11 amino acids. In DNA, the CDR3 is TGTGCCAGCAGTGAAGAAGGAGGTCGGTACTTC. Its protein is CASSEEGGRYF.

Remarks on this clonotype: A read error may be the cause here, since a much bigger clone is one base away. The chain couples TRBV10-3 to TRBJ2-1; weak D call: TRBD1 (7 bases). The closer fit of TRBJ2-7 to the DNA end suggests the J call may be wrong. CDR1 and CDR2 (germline): ENHRY, SYGVKD. This CDR3 contains 15 residues. CDR3 in DNA: TGTGCCATCAGTGACAGGGGGGAATCCTACAATGAGCAGTACTTC. Protein sequence: CAISDRGESYNEQYF.